The 6 T cell receptor beta chains given below trace back to one sample, sequenced in a study of T-cell memory formation after mild COVID-19. TCRdb analysed the 5' RACE reads with MiXCR anew, one entry per CDR3 protein. The sample includes about 270,000 distinct CDR3 sequences, around 15% seen only once; the top ten take 20% to 25%. Sequencing was done on a sample of PBMCs or a T cell subset sorted from them (not recorded which). The receptors were sampled from a man aged 18 to 29 who had mild COVID-19 (a few samples of this study predate the infection). Cell type and time point are not known.

This clonotype occurred many times. The chain has TRBV27 and TRBJ2-7, with a possible D match to TRBD2 (5 bases). Trimming took off 7 bases at V and 6 bases at J, with 16 bases between the two ends. Germline V CDR1 and CDR2: MNHEY, SMNVEV (reference sequence). This CDR3 region has 13 residues. The CDR3: CASIGLASLEQYV. CDR3 DNA sequence: TGTGCCAGCATCGGGCTAGCTTCCCTCGAGCAGTACGTC.

This clonotype has a count of ten or more. The gene calls are TRBV5-1 and TRBJ2-5; D not resolved. Germline CDR1 is SGHRS and CDR2 is YFSETQ. Trimming took 0 bases from V and 2 from J, leaving 2 bases between them. The CDR3 spans 12 residues. CDR3 bases: TGCGCCAGCAGCTTGGAACAAGAGACCCAGTACTTC. It codes for CASSLEQETQYF.

This clonotype was recorded a few times. The rearrangement links TRBV5-1 to TRBJ2-2, with 7 bases matching TRBD2. This CDR3 is built from 16 residues. CDR1 is SGHRS, CDR2 YFSETQ, per germline. Germline trimming cut 2 bases from V and 3 bases from J; bases unmatched to any gene: 7. CDR3 sequence (DNA): TGCGCCAGCAGCTTCCCCAGCGGGGCCTACACCGGGGAGCTGTTTTTT. As protein: CASSFPSGAYTGELFF.

This clonotype came up a few times. The chain recombines TRBV7-3 with TRBJ2-2, with D possibly TRBD2 on 5 matching bases. Between the trimmed V and J ends, which lost 2 bases and 6 bases, there was a span of 10 bases. Germline CDR1 and CDR2: SGHTA and FQGTGA. This CDR3 region has 14 residues. CDR3 loop: CASSLFEGAGELFF. The CDR3 region has the DNA TGTGCCAGCAGCTTATTTGAGGGCGCCGGGGAGCTGTTTTTT. Complete variable domain (other parts from reference TRBV7-3 and TRBJ2-2): GAGVSQTPSNKVTEKGKYVELRCDPISGHTALYWYRQSLGQGPEFLIYFQGTGAADDSGLPNDRFFAVRPEGSVSTLKIQRTERGDSAVYLCASSLFEGAGELFFGEGSRLTVL.

This clonotype has a handful of counts. The genes are TRBV18 and TRBJ2-7; D is possibly TRBD1 (5 bases). V lost 6 bases and J lost 4, with 7 bases in between. Germline V CDR1 and CDR2: KGHSH, LQKENI. This CDR3 region has 11 residues. The CDR3 region is CASSDRYEQYV. CDR3 DNA sequence: TGTGCCAGCTCCGACAGATACGAGCAGTACGTC.

This clonotype has a handful of counts. V gene TRBV7-9 combines with J gene TRBJ1-4, with 7 bases that match TRBD1. The trim removed 5 bases at V and 4 bases at J, leaving 7 bases unmatched. This CDR3 contains 15 residues. From germline, CDR1 is SEHNR and CDR2 FQNEAQ (reference sequence). In DNA, the CDR3 is TGTGCCAGCAGCCCGGGGACAGTAGATAATGAAAAACTGTTTTTT. Its translation is CASSPGTVDNEKLFF.